The rows below give T cell receptor beta chains drawn from one sample of a study of T-cell reconstitution after alpha-beta-depleted transplantation in children. A single record per CDR3 protein comes from TCRdb applying MiXCR to the PCR reads. The table records some 310,000 distinct CDR3 sequences, approximately 23% of them present only once. The material was PBMCs, mostly from graft donor cells, obtained 180 days after TCRalphabeta/CD19-depleted stem cell transplant. The receptors derive from a male patient between 10 and 17 years old who had a stem cell transplant for acute lymphoblastic leukemia, so the T cells may come from the graft donor. CDR3s include the opening cysteine and the closing phenylalanine or tryptophan. The D gene is left open where the match is weak. Clone size is not always given. Where it is, it says once, few, many or a class for expanded clones.

clone_size,j_call,v_call,d_call,cdr3_nt,cdr3_aa
-,TRBJ1-2,TRBV18,TRBD1,TGTGCCAGCTCACCGGACAGGGGAGGCTATGGCTACACCTTC,CASSPDRGGYGYTF
-,TRBJ1-2,TRBV4-1,TRBD1,TGCGCCAGCAGCCAAATCCGACAGGGCCCGTATGGCTACACCTTC,CASSQIRQGPYGYTF
-,TRBJ2-3,TRBV29-1,TRBD2,TGCAGCGTTGAAGATCGACTAGCTGTCACAGATACGCAGTATTTT,CSVEDRLAVTDTQYF
few,TRBJ2-7,TRBV20-1,-,TGCAGTGCTAGAGCGTGGGCACCGAACGAGCAGTACTTC,CSARAWAPNEQYF
few,TRBJ2-2,TRBV7-8,-,TGTGCCAGCAGCTTACGGGGCGGCGGGGAGCTGTTTTTT,CASSLRGGGELFF
-,TRBJ2-3,TRBV5-1,TRBD2,TGCGCCAGCAGCGGGGACTTAGCGGGAGAGAGCACAGATACGCAGTATTTT,CASSGDLAGESTDTQYF
-,TRBJ2-7,TRBV4-1,TRBD1,TGCGCCAGCAGCCAACTACCGGGACAGGGAACCTCCTACGAGCAGTACTTC,CASSQLPGQGTSYEQYF
-,TRBJ1-5,TRBV28,-,TGTGCCAGCAGGCCCCAGGGGAGCGGCAATCAGCCCCAGCATTTT,CASRPQGSGNQPQHF
-,TRBJ1-5,TRBV4-2,-,TGTGCCAGCAGCCAAGAGGACAGATACAATCAGCCCCAGCATTTT,CASSQEDRYNQPQHF
few,TRBJ2-5,TRBV4-1,TRBD1,TGCGCCAGCAGCCGGGCAATAGACAGGGAAGAGACCCAGTACTTC,CASSRAIDREETQYF
many,TRBJ2-7,TRBV7-9,-,TGTGCCAGCAGCTTCGTTGGTGGCTACGAGCAGTACTTC,CASSFVGGYEQYF
few,TRBJ2-2,TRBV4-2,TRBD2,TGTGCCAGCAGCGACCCCTTAGCGGGAGGGGTCGGGGAGCTGTTTTTT,CASSDPLAGGVGELFF
many,TRBJ2-7,TRBV7-3,TRBD2,TGTGCCAGCAGTTTCGGACTAGCTTACGAGCAGTACTTC,CASSFGLAYEQYF
-,TRBJ1-6,TRBV9,-,TGTGCCAGCAGCGTAGATGATTCACCCCTCCACTTT,CASSVDDSPLHF
few,TRBJ2-3,TRBV11-3,TRBD1,TGTGCCAGCAGCATAAGGGGGCGCGAGGGCACAGATACGCAGTATTTT,CASSIRGREGTDTQYF
-,TRBJ2-1,TRBV7-2,TRBD2,TGTGCCAGCAGCCTACTCCTGACTAGCGGGAGGGTCAATGAGCAGTTCTTC,CASSLLLTSGRVNEQFF
few,TRBJ1-2,TRBV19,-,TGTGCCAGTAGTCCTCGTACTACAGGGAACTATGGCTACACCTTC,CASSPRTTGNYGYTF
few,TRBJ2-7,TRBV9,-,TGTGCCAGCAGCGTTTCGACAGGCTCCTACGAGCAGTACTTC,CASSVSTGSYEQYF
many,TRBJ2-3,TRBV20-1,TRBD2,TGCAGTGCTAGAGATCTGGCGGGAGGCACAGATACGCAGTATTTT,CSARDLAGGTDTQYF
-,TRBJ2-1,TRBV4-1,TRBD2,TGCGCCAGCAGCCAAGCGACTAGCGGGATCCGTAATGAGCAGTTCTTC,CASSQATSGIRNEQFF
-,TRBJ2-7,TRBV6-1,TRBD1,TGTGCCAGCAGCCGACAGGGGGCTACCTACGAGCAGTACTTC,CASSRQGATYEQYF
-,TRBJ1-1,TRBV5-6,-,TGTGCCAGCAGCACGGGGGGGAACACTGAAGCTTTCTTT,CASSTGGNTEAFF
-,TRBJ1-3,TRBV2,-,TGTGCCAGCAGTGAAGCGCTTCCTATCTCTGGAAACACCATATATTTT,CASSEALPISGNTIYF
-,TRBJ2-2,TRBV5-1,TRBD1,TGCGCCAGCAGCTTGTACAGGGGCGTTTCCACCGGGGAGCTGTTTTTT,CASSLYRGVSTGELFF
many,TRBJ2-3,TRBV7-6,-,TGTGCCAGCAGCTTCGGGGTGGGCACAGATACGCAGTATTTT,CASSFGVGTDTQYF
few,TRBJ1-6,TRBV12-3/TRBV12-4,-,TGTGCCAGCAGTTTCTTTGGCCGAGGGCCCCTCCACTTT,CASSFFGRGPLHF
many,TRBJ2-1,TRBV5-1,TRBD2,TGCGCCAGCAGAGGACTAGCGGGCTTCAATGAGCAGTTCTTC,CASRGLAGFNEQFF
-,TRBJ2-2,TRBV6-1,-,TGTGCCAGCAGGGGCTTTACGAACACCGGGGAGCTGTTTTTT,CASRGFTNTGELFF
-,TRBJ2-7,TRBV7-9,-,TGTGCCAGCAGCCTTCTCCGCGCCAGGGAACTACAGGAGGAGCAGTACTTC,CASSLLRARELQEEQYF
-,TRBJ1-5,TRBV5-1,-,TGCGCCAGCAGCCCCGGGAACAATCAGCCCCAGCATTTT,CASSPGNNQPQHF
-,TRBJ1-3,TRBV12-3/TRBV12-4,-,TGTGCCAGCAGAGACCCGGGAAACACCATATATTTT,CASRDPGNTIYF
-,TRBJ2-1,TRBV10-2,-,TGCGCCAGCACCCGGACGCCCAGCTCCTACAATGAGCAGTTCTTC,CASTRTPSSYNEQFF
-,TRBJ2-5,TRBV20-1,-,TGCAGTGCTGGGACTCAGTCGGCAGAGACCCAGTACTTC,CSAGTQSAETQYF
many,TRBJ2-3,TRBV5-1,TRBD2,TGCGCCAGCAGCCACGGACTAGAAGGCACAGATACGCAGTATTTT,CASSHGLEGTDTQYF
-,TRBJ2-1,TRBV9,TRBD2,TGTGCCAGCAGCGCCCCGGGTACGACTAGCGCTGAGCAGTTCTTC,CASSAPGTTSAEQFF
few,TRBJ2-5,TRBV6-1,-,TGTGCCAGCAGAAGGGAGTGGCAAGAGACCCAGTACTTC,CASRREWQETQYF
-,TRBJ1-5,TRBV4-1,-,TGCGCCAGCAACAAAGTTTTCGGGGGAAGTCAGCCCCAGCATTTT,CASNKVFGGSQPQHF